One and the same sample provided the 10 T cell receptor beta chains below, sequenced in a study of T cell repertoires in cytomegalovirus infection. TCRdb reanalysed the reads using MiXCR and keeps one entry per CDR3 protein. The sample lists approximately 260,000 distinct CDR3 sequences, 17% seen once, with roughly 45% in the top ten. Source material: CD8+ T cells from PBMCs. The receptors were gathered from a human donor in good health (CMV status not recorded). Some clones in this sample may be carry-over from other donors' samples.

This chain links TRBV7-9 with TRBJ2-3; TRBD1 is a possible D gene (6 bases). Trimming removed 4 bases from V and 0 bases from J, with 11 bases in between. Germline values: CDR1 SEHNR, CDR2 FQNEAQ (reference sequence). The CDR3 extends over 15 amino acids. The DNA for the CDR3 is TGTGCCAGCAGCTCGGACAGTACTAGCACAGATACGCAGTATTTT. Encoded protein: CASSSDSTSTDTQYF.

This clonotype showed up many times. The chain couples TRBV7-8 to TRBJ1-3; 7 bases fit TRBD1. Germline V gene lookup returns CDR1 SGHVS and CDR2 FQNEAQ. The CDR3 spans 17 residues. V shed 1 base and J 2 bases; nucleotides not matched to a gene: 8. The CDR3 region has the DNA TGTGCCAGCAGCTTAGTGACCCTAACAGGGGCTGGAAACACCATATATTTT. This gives the protein CASSLVTLTGAGNTIYF.

Points on this clonotype: This may come from a read error, since a much larger clone is one base off. The chain carries TRBV5-6 and TRBJ2-5, with 9 positions matching TRBD1. Germline V gene sequence: CDR1 SGHDT, CDR2 YYEEEE. Trimming removed 0 bases from V and 5 bases from J; junction bases left unmatched: 11. The CDR3 contains 17 residues. CDR3 sequence (DNA): TGTGCCAGCAGCTTGGGACAGGGGGGAGAGGCGTATGAGACCCAGTACTTC. It encodes CASSLGQGGEAYETQYF.

The chain couples TRBV6-1 to TRBJ2-3, with TRBD2 identical over 10 bases. CDR3 length equals 16 residues. The germline CDR1 and CDR2 sequences are MNHNS and SASEGT. J was trimmed by 7 bases and V by 1 base; bases with no gene match: 8. The CDR3 here is CASSEESGGGVYTQYF. CDR3 in DNA: TGTGCCAGCAGTGAAGAAAGCGGGGGGGGGGTTTATACGCAGTATTTT.

The gene calls are TRBV7-9 and TRBJ2-7, with a weak D call TRBD2 (6 bases). CDR1 is SEHNR and CDR2 is FQNEAQ in the germline V gene (reference sequence). The CDR3 has 14 residues. Trimming took off 5 bases at V and 4 bases at J, with 15 bases between the two ends. The CDR3 sequence is CASSVSGLAYEQYF. The CDR3 region has the DNA TGTGCCAGCAGCGTTTCCGGCCTAGCGTACGAGCAGTACTTC.

V and J are TRBV19 and TRBJ2-1; 7 bases align to TRBD2. The CDR3 has 14 residues. V trimming: 3 bases; J trimming: 6 bases; junction bases outside the gene matches: 5. In germline, CDR1 is LNHDA, CDR2 SQIVND (reference sequence). CDR3 sequence: CASSIGGGGNEQFF. The CDR3 nucleotides read TGTGCCAGTAGTATCGGCGGGGGAGGCAATGAGCAGTTCTTC.

There are many counts of this clonotype. The rearrangement links TRBV7-9 to TRBJ2-7, with a tentative D call TRBD1 (6 bases). V lost 5 bases and J 0 bases, leaving 17 bases between the germline ends. Germline V gene lookup returns CDR1 SEHNR and CDR2 FQNEAQ (reference sequence). The CDR3 length is 16 residues. For the CDR3, the DNA is TGTGCCAGCAGCCGTGATCAGGGGTGGGGCTCCTACGAGCAGTACTTC. Translation: CASSRDQGWGSYEQYF.

This clonotype was observed many times. CDR3 coding DNA: TGTGCCAGCAGTCCCGCCCGGACAGGTCTTCCTTACAATGAGCAGTTCTTC. Translated, it gives CASSPARTGLPYNEQFF. This chain uses TRBV27 with TRBJ2-1; the match to TRBD1 covers 7 bases. The CDR3 spans 17 residues. V dropped 5 bases and J dropped 4; count of bases not matched to a gene: 14. Germline assignment: CDR1 MNHEY and CDR2 SMNVEV (reference sequence).

This clonotype showed up just a few times. This chain joins TRBV2 and TRBJ2-1; D unresolved. CDR3 length equals 13 residues. Trimming took off 3 bases at V and 0 bases at J, with 3 bases between the two ends. Looked up from germline, CDR1 is SNHLY and CDR2 is FYNNEI. The CDR3 region is CASSDFSYNEQFF. In nucleotides, the CDR3 is TGTGCCAGCAGTGACTTCTCCTACAATGAGCAGTTCTTC.

The rearrangement links TRBV27 to TRBJ2-1; D is ambiguous. From germline, CDR1 is MNHEY and CDR2 SMNVEV (reference sequence). The CDR3 is made up of 12 amino acids. V was pared by 2 bases and J by 10 bases, with 9 bases between. CDR3 nucleotides: TGTGCCAGCAGTTTAGGCAGAGGCGAGCAGTTCTTC. Translated, it gives CASSLGRGEQFF.